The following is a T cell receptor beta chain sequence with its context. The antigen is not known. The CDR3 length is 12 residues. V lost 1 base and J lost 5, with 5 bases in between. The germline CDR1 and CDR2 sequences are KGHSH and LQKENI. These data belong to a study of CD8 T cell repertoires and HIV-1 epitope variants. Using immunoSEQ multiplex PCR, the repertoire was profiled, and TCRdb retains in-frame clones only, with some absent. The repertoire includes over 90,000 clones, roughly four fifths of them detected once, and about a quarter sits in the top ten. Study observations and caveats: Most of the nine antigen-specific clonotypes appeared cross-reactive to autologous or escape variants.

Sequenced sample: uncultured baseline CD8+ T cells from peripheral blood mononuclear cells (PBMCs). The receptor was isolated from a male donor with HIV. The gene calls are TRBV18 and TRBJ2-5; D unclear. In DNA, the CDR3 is TGTGCCAGCTCACCACGGGGTGAGACCCAGTACTTC. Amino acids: CASSPRGETQYF. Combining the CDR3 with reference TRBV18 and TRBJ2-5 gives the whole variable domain NAGVMQNPRHLVRRRGQEARLRCSPMKGHSHVYWYRQLPEEGLKFMVYLQKENIIDESGMPKERFSAEFPKEGPSILRIQQVVRGDSAAYFCASSPRGETQYFGPGTRLLVL.